A selection of T cell receptor beta chains follows, all from one sample in a study of OX40 agonist ivuxolimab in advanced cancers. Data came from immunoSEQ multiplex PCR; TCRdb stores just in-frame clones and leaves some out. The sample lists 12,000 or so clones, 70% to 80% occurring once. Sequenced here: CD4+ or CD8+ T cells sorted from blood, sampled in a trial of the OX40 agonist ivuxolimab. Receptors originate from an adult with an advanced solid tumor such as melanoma, head and neck, liver or kidney cancer. Both conserved end residues are part of each CDR3. A D gene is named only where the DNA matches it firmly. For some rows the clone size is stated as once, few or many, or as a class when expanded; others skip it.

>TRBJ2-5|TRBD2|TRBV4-2|.
CANPSGWRPVQETQYF
TGTGCGAACCCTAGCGGGTGGCGCCCCGTACAAGAGACCCAGTACTTC
>TRBJ2-3|.|TRBV6-4|.
CATSSTGEGEGDTQYF
TGTGCCACCTCATCAACGGGAGAGGGGGAGGGAGATACGCAGTATTTT
>TRBJ1-1|TRBD1|TRBV7-8|few
CASSRTGQTEAFF
TGTGCCAGCAGCAGGACAGGGCAAACTGAAGCTTTCTTT
>TRBJ2-7|.|TRBV7-5|.
CARSLWGELEQYF
TGTGCCAGAAGCTTATGGGGGGAACTCGAGCAGTACTTC
>TRBJ1-2|.|TRBV5-8|.
CASSRRSPPLGGDGYTF
TGTGCCAGCAGCCGACGTTCTCCACCCTTGGGCGGCGATGGCTACACCTTC
>TRBJ2-1|.|TRBV9|.
CASSARQAGSYNEQFF
TGTGCCAGCAGCGCAAGACAGGCCGGCTCCTACAATGAGCAGTTCTTC
>TRBJ2-1|.|TRBV27|.
CASSSLTGTYNEQFF
TGTGCCAGCAGTTCTTTAACCGGCACCTACAATGAGCAGTTCTTC
>TRBJ2-3|TRBD2|TRBV29-1|.
CSVLTGGRALSTDTQYF
TGCAGCGTACTAACGGGCGGGAGGGCCCTCAGCACAGATACGCAGTATTTT
>TRBJ2-2|TRBD1|TRBV6-4|.
CASSDLGGASRGELFF
TGTGCCAGCAGTGACTTAGGGGGCGCATCCCGCGGGGAGCTGTTTTTT
>TRBJ1-2|TRBD1|TRBV14|medium-sized
CASSPPRDRGFTNYGYTF
TGTGCCAGCAGCCCCCCCCGGGACAGGGGCTTCACTAACTATGGCTACACCTTC
>TRBJ1-1|.|TRBV9|.
CASSADNGGEAFF
TGTGCCAGCAGCGCAGACAATGGGGGTGAAGCTTTCTTT
>TRBJ1-2|.|TRBV28|.
CASSLFAGEAPNYGYTF
TGTGCCAGCAGTTTATTCGCGGGAGAAGCGCCTAACTATGGCTACACCTTC
>TRBJ2-1|TRBD2|TRBV19|medium-sized
CASSKTSGDYNEQFF
TGTGCCAGTAGTAAGACTAGCGGGGACTACAATGAGCAGTTCTTC
>TRBJ2-7|TRBD2|TRBV13|.
CASSSRLAGPSYEQYF
TGTGCCAGCAGCTCGAGACTAGCGGGGCCCTCCTACGAGCAGTACTTC
>TRBJ2-3|TRBD2|TRBV6-4|once
CASSEDGIAGRVSDTQYF
TGTGCCAGCAGTGAGGACGGGATAGCGGGACGAGTGTCGGATACGCAGTATTTT
>TRBJ2-7|TRBD1|TRBV29-1|medium-sized
CSVEVRGLYEQYF
TGCAGCGTTGAAGTCAGGGGGCTTTACGAGCAGTACTTC
>TRBJ2-3|TRBD2|TRBV29-1|.
CSVERGDTDTQYF
TGCAGCGTGGAGCGGGGGGACACAGATACGCAGTATTTT